The TCR beta chain described here comes from a study of blood T cell repertoires in COVID-19. In the study overall: Researchers got acute and convalescent COVID-19 samples from the United States, Italy and Spain. Nucleic acid was either cDNA or gDNA, and it came from T cells, B-cell-depleted T cells, or PBMCs.

Produced via immunoSEQ multiplex PCR; TCRdb's table is partial and in-frame only. The table includes 150,000 to 200,000 clones, around 81% detected once. V was pared by 0 bases and J by 1 base, with 8 bases between. This CDR3 comprises 15 residues. Germline CDR1 is SGDLS and CDR2 is YYNGEE. Turning to this clone: Other DNA sequences of this sample code for an identical CDR3.

The sample taken for sequencing was peripheral blood. The TCR was taken from a human donor with acute or convalescent COVID-19. The donor label of this sample is uncertain. The rearrangement links TRBV9 to TRBJ2-1, with D possibly being TRBD2 (6 bases). Here the CDR3 DNA reads TGTGCCAGCAGCGTAGAGGCGGGGTCCTACAATGAGCAGTTCTTC. This sequence encodes CASSVEAGSYNEQFF.